These 17 T cell receptor beta chains were all obtained from the same sample, sequenced in a study of blood T cell repertoires in COVID-19. Some clones are missing from TCRdb's copy, which holds only in-frame ones; the method was immunoSEQ multiplex PCR. The sample lists about 220,000 clones; about 79% were seen once. The sequencing input was peripheral blood. The receptor source for this set is a man in his fifties with active or convalescent COVID-19.

The V call is TRBV11-2, the J call TRBJ1-5; 7 bases are shared with TRBD1. Per the germline V gene, CDR1 is SGHAT and CDR2 is FQNNGV. V shed 6 bases and J 2 bases; nucleotides not matched to a gene: 7. This CDR3 is 15 amino acids long. This chain's CDR3 is CASRTPGGGNQPQHF. The CDR3 coding sequence is TGTGCCAGCAGGACACCAGGGGGAGGCAATCAGCCCCAGCATTTT.

This chain links TRBV18 with TRBJ2-1, with 8 bases that match TRBD2. Germline V lookup: CDR1 KGHSH, CDR2 LQKENI. Losses at the gene ends were 1 base for V and 0 bases for J; bases not matched to a gene: 11. This CDR3 region has 19 residues. CDR3 nucleotides: TGTGCCAGCTCACCACGGGGGGTAGCGGGAACTTACTCCTACAATGAGCAGTTCTTC. This codes for CASSPRGVAGTYSYNEQFF.

The chain joins TRBV2 to TRBJ2-2; TRBD2 is a possible D gene (5 bases). Looked up from germline, CDR1 is SNHLY and CDR2 is FYNNEI. Trimming left V 2 bases short and J 8 bases short, with 12 bases between. There are 14 residues in the CDR3. The CDR3, as DNA: TGTGCCAGCAGTGAACTAGCCCCTTGGGGGGAGCTGTTTTTT. This gives the protein CASSELAPWGELFF.

V is TRBV11-2 and J is TRBJ2-7, with TRBD1 identical over 8 bases. CDR3 size: 14 residues. CDR1 and CDR2 (germline): SGHAT, FQNNGV. V lost 0 bases and J lost 6; bases outside the gene matches: 4. The CDR3 DNA is TGTGCCAGCAGCTTAGAGAGGACAGGGCCCGAGCAGTACGTC. Encoded protein: CASSLERTGPEQYV.

This rearrangement joins TRBV4-2 to TRBJ2-2, with 7 bases matching TRBD1. V trimming: 1 base; J trimming: 3 bases; junction bases outside the gene matches: 2. CDR1 and CDR2 (germline): LGHNA, YNFKEQ. The CDR3 extends over 15 amino acids. DNA of the CDR3: TGTGCCAGCAGCCAAGCTACAGGGGACACCGGGGAGCTGTTTTTT. Translation: CASSQATGDTGELFF.

The chain recombines TRBV19 with TRBJ1-3, with D uncertain. V was trimmed by 3 bases and J by 2 bases, leaving 14 bases between them. The germline V gene encodes CDR1 LNHDA and CDR2 SQIVND (reference sequence). The CDR3 covers 16 residues. The CDR3 coding sequence is TGTGCCAGTAGTATGTCGCATCAGGAACCTGGAAACACCATATATTTT. It yields the protein CASSMSHQEPGNTIYF.

This clone was recorded only once. This chain joins TRBV5-1 and TRBJ2-2; D is ambiguous. Trimming cost V 5 bases and J 6 bases, with 14 bases left between them. The CDR3 has 14 residues. The germline CDR1 and CDR2 sequences are SGHRS and YFSETQ. The CDR3 is CASSFGSEPGELFF. The CDR3 nucleotides are TGCGCCAGCAGTTTCGGAAGCGAACCCGGGGAGCTGTTTTTT.

The J gene is TRBJ1-1, the V gene TRBV7-9; D is unclear. The CDR3 is 15 residues long. The V gene lost 3 bases and the J gene lost 4 bases, with 15 bases spanning the gap. Per the germline V gene, CDR1 is SEHNR and CDR2 is FQNEAQ (reference sequence). The CDR3 loop is CASSFAGPDSTEAFF. The DNA of the CDR3 is TGTGCCAGCAGCTTCGCTGGGCCGGATAGCACTGAAGCTTTCTTT.

CDR3 residues: CASSLVGAPGAGNTIYF. The CDR3 nucleotides read TGTGCCAGCAGCTTAGTTGGCGCACCGGGAGCCGGAAACACCATATATTTT. This chain uses TRBV7-2 with TRBJ1-3; no clear D. The CDR3 covers 17 residues. V lost 1 base and J 4 bases, leaving 17 bases between the germline ends. CDR1 is SGHTA and CDR2 is FQGNSA in the germline V gene.

V gene TRBV3-1 (or the pseudogene TRBV3-2) combines with J gene TRBJ2-3; 13 nucleotides line up with TRBD2. The length of the CDR3 is 19 residues. With 3 bases clipped from V and 3 bases from J, the junction kept 12 bases outside the gene matches. Germline V lookup: CDR1 LGHDT, CDR2 YNNKEL (reference sequence). CDR3 protein: CASSQYTSGRGEWTDTQYF. For the CDR3, the DNA is TGTGCCAGCAGCCAGTATACTAGCGGGAGGGGGGAATGGACAGATACGCAGTATTTT.

A single count supports this clone. This chain uses TRBV13 with TRBJ2-3, with TRBD2 matching over 16 bases. The CDR3 has 19 amino acids. V dropped 2 bases and J dropped 4; count of bases not matched to a gene: 9. Germline loops: CDR1 PRHDT, CDR2 FYEKMQ (reference sequence). CDR3 sequence: CASSLLLGLAGGPADTQYF. The CDR3 region has the DNA TGTGCCAGCAGCTTATTACTGGGACTAGCGGGGGGGCCGGCAGATACGCAGTATTTT.

The chain recombines TRBV4-1 with TRBJ1-3; D unresolved. CDR1 is MGHRA and CDR2 is YSYEKL in the germline V gene. The CDR3 loop spans 16 amino acids. V lost 0 bases and J 0 bases, leaving 9 bases between the germline ends. The CDR3 is CASSQEAGSSGNTIYF. CDR3 nucleotide sequence: TGCGCCAGCAGCCAAGAGGCGGGGTCCTCTGGAAACACCATATATTTT.

The chain links TRBV28 to TRBJ1-4; D perhaps matches TRBD1 (6 bases). In germline, CDR1 is MDHEN, CDR2 SYDVKM. This CDR3 is built from 13 residues. Trimming pared 7 bases from V and 8 bases from J, leaving 14 bases between. The CDR3 here is CASNRVRGEKLFF. DNA of the CDR3: TGTGCCAGCAACAGGGTTAGGGGCGAAAAACTGTTTTTT.

The chain employs TRBV18 and TRBJ2-3; the D gene is possibly TRBD2 (6 bases). CDR1 KGHSH and CDR2 LQKENI come from the germline V gene. Trimming removed 0 bases from V and 4 bases from J, with 11 bases in between. CDR3 length equals 15 residues. The CDR3 nucleotides are TGTGCCAGCTCACCACCAGGCAGGGAGGCAGATACGCAGTATTTT. The encoded protein is CASSPPGREADTQYF.

The CDR3 DNA is TGCAGCGTCAGGGAGGTGGGGAGCAATCAGCCCCAGCATTTT. It is translated as CSVREVGSNQPQHF. The chain combines TRBV29-1 with TRBJ1-5, with D perhaps matching TRBD1 (5 bases). Trimming stripped 6 bases from V and 1 base from J, with 13 bases between. The CDR3 length is 14 residues. Germline CDR1 SQVTM, CDR2 ANQGSEA.

The CDR3 loop reads CASSLEQGRGTQYF. In DNA, the CDR3 is TGTGCCAGCAGCTTGGAACAGGGCCGAGGGACCCAGTACTTC. The chain joins TRBV5-6 to TRBJ2-5; TRBD1 might be the D (6 bases). V was pared by 0 bases and J by 7 bases, with 13 bases between. The CDR3 spans 14 residues. The germline V gene encodes CDR1 SGHDT and CDR2 YYEEEE.

The gene calls are TRBV7-3 and TRBJ1-1, with D maybe TRBD1 (6 bases). The V end lost 4 bases, the J end lost 6 bases, and 15 bases lay between the germline ends. The CDR3 sequence is 14 residues long. CDR1 and CDR2 from the germline V gene are SGHTA and FQGTGA. CDR3 region: CASSSSRDISEAFF. The DNA of the CDR3 is TGTGCCAGCAGCTCGTCCCGGGACATTTCTGAAGCTTTCTTT.